This T cell receptor beta chain was sequenced in a study of cytomegalovirus exposure and HLA in healthy donors. CDR3 length: 16 amino acids. The germline V gene has CDR1 MRHNA and CDR2 SNTAGT. The J segment lost 6 bases and the V segment lost 3 bases, leaving 11 bases of the junction unmatched. The PCR made use of 60 Vbeta and 13 Jbeta primers. Assay: immunoSEQ multiplex PCR; the TCRdb copy retains only in-frame clones and omits some. The repertoire has about 98,000 clones, under 75% of them found once; the top ten carry around 1.3%. The V call is TRBV6-4, the J call TRBJ2-3; 8 nucleotides align to TRBD2. This TCR derives from a female donor in good health and CMV-seronegative. Input material: PBMCs. CDR3 in DNA: TGTGCCAGCAGTGAGCTGCCGGGGGGGGCAAGCGATACGCAGTATTTT. Its translation is CASSELPGGASDTQYF.